This TCR beta chain stems from a study of T cells of healthy individuals. TCRdb recomputed calls from the 5' RACE reads with MiXCR, one row per CDR3 protein. The repertoire holds some 100,000 distinct CDR3 sequences, with 17% as singletons. CDR1 is SNHLY, CDR2 FYNNEI, per germline. The CDR3 runs to 18 residues. The ends lost 4 bases at V and 9 bases at J; junction bases unmatched: 16. V gene TRBV2 combines with J gene TRBJ1-6; 9 bases fit TRBD1. The receptor's source is a human donor in good health. In DNA, the CDR3 is TGTGCCAGCAGTGGGCCCTTTCCCCGGGACAGGGTTACTTCACCCCTCCACTTT. It is translated as CASSGPFPRDRVTSPLHF.